This TCR beta chain is drawn from a study of beta chain features in type 1 diabetes. Study-wide findings and caveats: These data did not resolve whether HLA type affects TCRB rearrangement. Among patients with Type 1 diabetes, TCRB CDR3s were moderately but significantly shorter in every one of the four CD4+ subsets.

Trimming took off 0 bases at V and 6 bases at J, with 4 bases between the two ends. Germline V lookup: CDR1 ENHRY, CDR2 SYGVKD. This CDR3 is built from 12 residues. Researchers reported sorting CD4+ naive, central memory, regulatory and stem cell-like memory cells via CD45RO/CCR7/CD25/CD127/CD95/CD27. Post-sort purity exceeded 95% for all sorted populations. With respect to this clone: Its target is not known.

Sequenced material consisted of expressed TCRB transcripts (all of the isolated RNA was reverse transcribed). Clones were sequenced by immunoSEQ multiplex PCR, and TCRdb holds only the in-frame ones, with some missing. This repertoire shows fewer than 45,000 clones, 66% found once; its top ten account for around 1.8%. The V gene is TRBV10-3, the J gene TRBJ2-3; D is uncertain. Sequencing input: Tregs from blood. The receptor was derived from a man between 25 and 39 years old with type 1 diabetes. Some clones in this sample may be carry-over from other donors' samples. The CDR3 sequence is CAISESGDTQYF. DNA of the CDR3: TGTGCCATCAGTGAGTCCGGGGATACGCAGTATTTT.